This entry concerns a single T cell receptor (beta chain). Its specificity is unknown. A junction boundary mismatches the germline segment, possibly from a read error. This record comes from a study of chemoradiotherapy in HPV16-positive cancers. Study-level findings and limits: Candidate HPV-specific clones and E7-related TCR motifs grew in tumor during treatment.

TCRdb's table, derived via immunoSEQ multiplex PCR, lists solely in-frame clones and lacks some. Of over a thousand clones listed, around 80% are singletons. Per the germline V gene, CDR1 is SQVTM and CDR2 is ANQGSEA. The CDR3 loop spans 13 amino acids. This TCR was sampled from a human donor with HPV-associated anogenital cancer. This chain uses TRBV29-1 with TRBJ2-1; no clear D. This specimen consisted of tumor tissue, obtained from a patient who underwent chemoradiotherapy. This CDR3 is CSVHTPIGNEEFF. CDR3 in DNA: TGCAGCGTTCATACCCCTATAGGAAATGAGGAGTTCTTC.